Listed below are T cell receptor beta chains from one sample, sequenced in a study of cytomegalovirus exposure and HLA in healthy donors. The table came from immunoSEQ multiplex PCR; TCRdb's copy has only in-frame clones and leaves some out. The profile shows under 200,000 clones, more than 70% of them singletons. The sequenced material came from PBMCs. These receptors all stem from a male donor in good health and CMV-seronegative. Each CDR3 is given with its conserved first and last residue. The order of the fields is J gene, V gene, D gene, clone size, CDR3 DNA, CDR3 protein. D genes are given only for firm matches. The size field is filled for only some rows; it gives once, few, many or a size class.

j_call: TRBJ2-2
v_call: TRBV6-5
d_call: -
clone_size: few
cdr3_nt: TGTGCCGCGGAGGGCTCTCCGGGGGGGGAGCTGTTTTTT
cdr3_aa: CAAEGSPGGELFF

j_call: TRBJ1-4
v_call: TRBV9
d_call: -
clone_size: few
cdr3_nt: TGTGCCAGCAGCCCCCTTTGGGGGGGAAAGGAAAAACTGTTTTTT
cdr3_aa: CASSPLWGGKEKLFF

j_call: TRBJ2-7
v_call: TRBV4-1
d_call: TRBD2
clone_size: -
cdr3_nt: TGCGCCAGCAGCCGACTAGCGGGCTACGAGCAGTACTTC
cdr3_aa: CASSRLAGYEQYF

j_call: TRBJ1-6
v_call: TRBV5-6
d_call: -
clone_size: -
cdr3_nt: TGTGCCAGCAGCTTGGCCGGTCTTAGGGGTGCTTCACCCCTCCACTTT
cdr3_aa: CASSLAGLRGASPLHF

j_call: TRBJ1-1
v_call: TRBV11-1
d_call: TRBD1
clone_size: -
cdr3_nt: TGTGCCAGCAGCCAAACGGGGACAGCAAACACTGAAGCTTTCTTT
cdr3_aa: CASSQTGTANTEAFF

j_call: TRBJ2-1
v_call: TRBV2
d_call: TRBD2
clone_size: -
cdr3_nt: TGTGCCAGCACGGAGCGGGAGGGGTACAATGAGCAGTTCTTC
cdr3_aa: CASTEREGYNEQFF

j_call: TRBJ1-6
v_call: TRBV6-6
d_call: TRBD1
clone_size: -
cdr3_nt: TGTGCCAGCAGTCTGGACAGGGGGAATTCACCCCTCCACTTT
cdr3_aa: CASSLDRGNSPLHF

j_call: TRBJ2-5
v_call: TRBV15
d_call: TRBD1
clone_size: once
cdr3_nt: TGTGCCACCAGCAGAGAGACAGGGGCCAGGAGGGGGGCCCAGTACTTC
cdr3_aa: CATSRETGARRGAQYF

j_call: TRBJ1-4
v_call: TRBV14
d_call: -
clone_size: -
cdr3_nt: TGTGCCAGCAGCCAAGATAGAGGGTACAATGAAAAACTGTTTTTT
cdr3_aa: CASSQDRGYNEKLFF

j_call: TRBJ2-3
v_call: TRBV7-7
d_call: -
clone_size: -
cdr3_nt: TGTGCCAGCAGCCCCCTTCGGGGAGAAGGCACAGATACGCAGTATTTT
cdr3_aa: CASSPLRGEGTDTQYF

j_call: TRBJ2-3
v_call: TRBV7-2
d_call: TRBD2
clone_size: -
cdr3_nt: TGTGCCAGCAGCCCGAACTTAGCGGGAGTAAACACAGATACGCAGTATTTT
cdr3_aa: CASSPNLAGVNTDTQYF